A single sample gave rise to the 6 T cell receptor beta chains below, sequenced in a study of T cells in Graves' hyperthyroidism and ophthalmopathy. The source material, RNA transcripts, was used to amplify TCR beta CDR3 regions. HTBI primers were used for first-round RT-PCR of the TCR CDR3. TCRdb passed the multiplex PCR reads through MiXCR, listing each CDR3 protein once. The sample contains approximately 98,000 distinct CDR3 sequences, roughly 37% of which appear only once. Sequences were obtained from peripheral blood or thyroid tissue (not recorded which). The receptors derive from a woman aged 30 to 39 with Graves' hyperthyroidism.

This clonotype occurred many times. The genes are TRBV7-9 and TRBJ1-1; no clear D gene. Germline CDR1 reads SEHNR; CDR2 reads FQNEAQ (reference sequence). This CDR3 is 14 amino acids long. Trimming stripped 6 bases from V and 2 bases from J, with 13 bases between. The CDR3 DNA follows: TGTGCCAGCAGTCTCGGGGTCCTTAACACTGAAGCTTTCTTT. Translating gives CASSLGVLNTEAFF. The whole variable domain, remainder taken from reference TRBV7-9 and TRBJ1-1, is DTGVSQNPRHKITKRGQNVTFRCDPISEHNRLYWYRQTLGQGPEFLTYFQNEAQLEKSRLLSDRFSAERPKGSFSTLEIQRTEQGDSAMYLCASSLGVLNTEAFFGQGTRLTVV.

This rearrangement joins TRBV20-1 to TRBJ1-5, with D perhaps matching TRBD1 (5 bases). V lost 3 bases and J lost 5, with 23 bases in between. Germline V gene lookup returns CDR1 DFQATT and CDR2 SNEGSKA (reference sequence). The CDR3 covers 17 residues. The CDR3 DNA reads TGCAGTGCTAGCGGGGCTCCGGGAGGGACGGGCGATCAGCCCCAGCATTTT. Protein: CSASGAPGGTGDQPQHF.

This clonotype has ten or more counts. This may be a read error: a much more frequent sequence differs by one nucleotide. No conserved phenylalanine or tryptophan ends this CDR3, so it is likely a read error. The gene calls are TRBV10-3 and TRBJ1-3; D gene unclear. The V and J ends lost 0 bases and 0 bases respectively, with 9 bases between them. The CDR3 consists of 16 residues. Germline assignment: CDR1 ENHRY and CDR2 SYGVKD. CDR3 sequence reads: CAISESGSSSGNTIYL. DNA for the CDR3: TGTGCCATCAGTGAGTCGGGGTCTAGCTCTGGAAACACCATATATCTT.

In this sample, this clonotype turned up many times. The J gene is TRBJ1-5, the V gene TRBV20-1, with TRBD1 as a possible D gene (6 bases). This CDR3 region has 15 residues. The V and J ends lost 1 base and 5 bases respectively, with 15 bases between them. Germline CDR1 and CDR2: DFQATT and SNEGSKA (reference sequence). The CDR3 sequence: CSARVSRGGHQPQHF. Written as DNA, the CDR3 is TGCAGTGCTAGAGTCTCGAGGGGGGGCCATCAGCCCCAGCATTTT.

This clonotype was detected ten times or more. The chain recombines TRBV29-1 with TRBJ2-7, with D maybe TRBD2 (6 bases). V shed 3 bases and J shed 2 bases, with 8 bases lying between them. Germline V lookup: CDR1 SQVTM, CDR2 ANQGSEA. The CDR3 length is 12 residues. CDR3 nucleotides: TGCAGCGTTGAGCTAGCGACCTACGAGCAGTACTTC. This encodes CSVELATYEQYF.

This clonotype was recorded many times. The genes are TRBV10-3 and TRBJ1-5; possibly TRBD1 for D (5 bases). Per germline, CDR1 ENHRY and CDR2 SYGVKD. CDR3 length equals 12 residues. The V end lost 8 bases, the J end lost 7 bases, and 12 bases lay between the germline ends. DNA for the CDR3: TGTGCCATCGGGGGTCCGGAGCAGCCCCAGCATTTT. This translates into CAIGGPEQPQHF.